These T cell receptor beta chains were read from a single sample in a study of blood T cell repertoires in COVID-19. Sequencing was performed with immunoSEQ multiplex PCR; in TCRdb, only in-frame clones are kept and a portion is missing. Of about 100,000 clones listed, about nine tenths are singletons. Sequences were obtained from peripheral blood. These receptor sequences come from a human donor in a cohort sampled during active COVID-19. Both conserved end residues are part of each CDR3. A D gene is named only where the DNA matches it firmly. The listing skips clone size in some rows; elsewhere it reads once, few, many or a size class.

TRBD1 once TRBJ1-1 16 TRBV2 CASRDRTGNLNTEAFF TGTGCCAGCAGGGACAGGACAGGAAACCTGAACACTGAAGCTTTCTTT
TRBD1 . TRBJ2-2 16 TRBV5-1 CASSAETGLNTGELFF TGCGCCAGCAGCGCCGAGACAGGGCTGAACACCGGGGAGCTGTTTTTT
. . TRBJ1-2 14 TRBV7-8 CASSPRLTNYGYTF TGTGCCAGCAGCCCAAGACTGACCAACTATGGCTACACCTTC
. . TRBJ1-1 16 TRBV19 CASSIAAQPVIAEAFF TGTGCCAGTAGTATAGCGGCACAGCCCGTAATCGCTGAAGCTTTCTTT
. . TRBJ1-2 14 TRBV7-8 CASSLVTSSYGYTF TGTGCCAGCAGCTTAGTCACCAGTTCATATGGCTACACCTTC
TRBD1 . TRBJ2-3 16 TRBV5-6 CASSRRTGLGTDTQYF TGTGCCAGCAGCCGTCGGACAGGATTGGGCACAGATACGCAGTATTTT
. few TRBJ1-5 15 TRBV6-5 CASSYNRDSNQPQHF TGTGCCAGCAGTTACAACAGGGACAGCAATCAGCCCCAGCATTTT
TRBD2 . TRBJ2-7 15 TRBV19 CASSIEGGDPYEQYF TGTGCCAGTAGTATCGAGGGAGGGGACCCCTACGAGCAGTACTTC
. . TRBJ1-1 13 TRBV3-1/TRBV3-2 CASSHRGVSEAFF TGTGCCAGCAGCCATCGGGGGGTATCTGAAGCTTTCTTT
TRBD2 . TRBJ2-3 16 TRBV11-2 CASSLIRAGGPDTQYF TGTGCCAGCAGCTTAATTCGAGCGGGGGGCCCAGATACGCAGTATTTT
. . TRBJ1-1 13 TRBV5-8 CASSLNRKAEAFF TGTGCCAGCAGCTTGAACAGGAAGGCTGAAGCTTTCTTT
TRBD2 once TRBJ2-2 15 TRBV6-5 CASSSGGGFTGELFF TGTGCCAGCAGTAGCGGGGGGGGGTTCACCGGGGAGCTGTTTTTT
TRBD2 . TRBJ2-3 15 TRBV19 CASSLRTSGSDTQYF TGTGCCAGTAGTTTACGGACTAGCGGGAGTGATACGCAGTATTTT
. . TRBJ1-2 14 TRBV10-2 CASTSSGLNYGYTF TGCGCCAGCACCTCCAGCGGACTTAACTATGGCTACACCTTC
. . TRBJ2-1 15 TRBV10-1 CASSDNRGGRNEQFF TGCGCCAGCAGTGATAACAGGGGAGGTCGGAATGAGCAGTTCTTC
. . TRBJ1-5 18 TRBV14 CASSRGQNFGPRDQPQHF TGTGCCAGCAGCCGTGGACAGAACTTCGGGCCGCGAGATCAGCCCCAGCATTTT
TRBD1 . TRBJ1-1 15 TRBV18 CASSSSTGGNTEAFF TGTGCCAGCTCATCATCGACAGGGGGGAACACTGAAGCTTTCTTT
. . TRBJ1-1 12 TRBV12-3/TRBV12-4 CASSRGYTEAFF TGTGCCAGCAGCCGGGGTTACACTGAAGCTTTCTTT
TRBD1 . TRBJ2-1 15 TRBV27 CASKTGAVSYNEQFF TGTGCCAGCAAGACAGGGGCCGTCTCCTACAATGAGCAGTTCTTC
TRBD1 . TRBJ2-7 15 TRBV7-2 CASSLGGTGSYEQYF TGTGCCAGCAGCTTAGGGGGGACAGGCTCCTACGAGCAGTACTTC
TRBD1 . TRBJ2-3 14 TRBV11-2 CASTRTGVTDTQYF TGTGCCAGCACCAGGACAGGGGTAACAGATACGCAGTATTTT
. . TRBJ1-1 13 TRBV9 CASSARPRVVAFF TGTGCCAGCAGCGCCCGCCCCCGAGTAGTGGCTTTCTTT
TRBD1 . TRBJ2-2 18 TRBV18 CASSPIPGQGANTGELFF TGTGCCAGCTCACCCATCCCGGGACAGGGGGCGAACACCGGGGAGCTGTTTTTT
TRBD1 . TRBJ1-1 14 TRBV6-5 CASSFSGGNTEAFF TGTGCCAGCAGCTTCTCAGGGGGGAACACTGAAGCTTTCTTT
TRBD1 . TRBJ2-1 14 TRBV2 CASSGQGDYNEQFF TGTGCCAGCAGTGGACAGGGGGACTACAATGAGCAGTTCTTC
. . TRBJ1-2 15 TRBV6-5 CASNPRGSPNYGYTF TGTGCCAGCAACCCTCGAGGGTCTCCTAACTATGGCTACACCTTC
TRBD1 . TRBJ1-3 14 TRBV11-2 CASSADRAGNTIYF TGTGCCAGCAGCGCGGACAGGGCTGGAAACACCATATATTTT
. . TRBJ1-1 13 TRBV7-3 CASSLSSDTEAFF TGTGCCAGCAGCTTATCCAGCGACACTGAAGCTTTCTTT
. . TRBJ2-7 14 TRBV5-1 CASSLTVPSYEQYF TGCGCCAGCAGCCTTACAGTCCCCTCCTACGAGCAGTACTTC
TRBD1 . TRBJ1-2 14 TRBV10-3 CAISELGQGKGYTF TGTGCCATCAGTGAGCTAGGACAGGGGAAGGGCTACACCTTC
TRBD1 . TRBJ2-6 19 TRBV7-8 CASSGMIQGVNSGANVLTF TGTGCCAGCAGCGGAATGATTCAGGGGGTCAACTCTGGGGCCAACGTCCTGACTTTC
. . TRBJ2-1 14 TRBV5-1 CASSLSDTYNEQFF TGCGCCAGCAGCCTCTCAGACACCTACAATGAGCAGTTCTTC
. . TRBJ2-7 15 TRBV28 CASRITGYGVGEQYF TGTGCCAGCAGAATCACAGGGTACGGGGTTGGGGAGCAGTACTTC
TRBD1 . TRBJ2-7 15 TRBV19 CASSRGQVQTYEQYF TGTGCCAGTAGTAGGGGACAGGTACAAACCTACGAGCAGTACTTC
TRBD2 . TRBJ2-1 17 TRBV5-1 CASSPPYQVLADNEQFF TGCGCCAGCAGCCCCCCTTATCAGGTCCTAGCGGACAATGAGCAGTTCTTC
TRBD1 . TRBJ1-1 15 TRBV5-1 CASSLSGQEGAEAFF TGCGCCAGCAGCTTGAGCGGACAGGAAGGCGCTGAAGCTTTCTTT
. . TRBJ2-3 15 TRBV3-1/TRBV3-2 CASSQVIAPKNTQYF TGTGCCAGCAGCCAAGTCATAGCGCCCAAGAATACGCAGTATTTT
TRBD2 . TRBJ2-5 17 TRBV9 CASSVGLAGVGQETQYF TGTGCCAGCAGCGTAGGGCTAGCGGGAGTAGGGCAAGAGACCCAGTACTTC
. . TRBJ2-5 14 TRBV5-1 CASSLASRPETQYF TGCGCCAGCAGCTTGGCCTCTCGTCCGGAGACCCAGTACTTC
. few TRBJ2-1 15 TRBV6-5 CASSYRSGGINEQFF TGTGCCAGCAGTTACAGGTCAGGGGGGATCAATGAGCAGTTCTTC
. . TRBJ2-2 15 TRBV24-1 CATSDLQGGTGELFF TGTGCCACCAGTGATTTGCAGGGGGGCACCGGGGAGCTGTTTTTT
TRBD1 . TRBJ1-4 14 TRBV2 CASTGQGKVEKLFF TGTGCCAGCACGGGACAGGGAAAGGTTGAAAAACTGTTTTTT
. . TRBJ1-4 19 TRBV7-8 CASSLTSLTLGEEYEKLFF TGTGCCAGCAGCTTAACGTCCCTCACCCTGGGGGAGGAATATGAAAAACTGTTTTTT
. . TRBJ1-1 15 TRBV5-1 CASSLVYPGDTEAFF TGCGCCAGCAGCTTGGTATATCCAGGGGACACTGAAGCTTTCTTT
. few TRBJ1-5 14 TRBV27 CASSLARYNQPQHF TGTGCCAGCAGTTTAGCGCGGTACAATCAGCCCCAGCATTTT
TRBD2 few TRBJ2-5 14 TRBV7-7 CASSLSPSGETQYF TGTGCTAGCAGCCTTAGTCCTAGCGGAGAGACCCAGTACTTC
TRBD2 . TRBJ2-3 16 TRBV9 CASSLVAGGFEDTQYF TGTGCCAGCAGCTTAGTAGCGGGGGGTTTTGAAGATACGCAGTATTTT
. . TRBJ2-7 15 TRBV2 CASSEEAEYRDEQYF TGTGCCAGCAGTGAAGAGGCAGAGTATCGGGACGAGCAGTACTTC
TRBD2 . TRBJ2-1 16 TRBV19 CASSAPLAGFYNEQFF TGTGCCAGTAGTGCCCCTCTAGCGGGATTTTACAATGAGCAGTTCTTC
. . TRBJ2-5 14 TRBV7-8 CASSLTGFGETQYF TGTGCCAGCAGCTTAACAGGGTTCGGGGAGACCCAGTACTTC
TRBD2 . TRBJ2-1 12 TRBV19 CAANSGANEQFF TGTGCCGCAAACAGCGGGGCGAATGAGCAGTTCTTC
. . TRBJ2-1 11 TRBV6-2/TRBV6-3 CASSSMVEQFF TGTGCCAGCAGTTCTATGGTTGAGCAGTTCTTC